This TCR beta chain was observed in a study of shared clonotypes between healthy human individuals. Across the whole study: There were three CD4 naive, three CD4 memory, two CD8 naive and one CD8 memory plates per donor. Findings and caveats of the study: Blood was the sole source, and tissue repertoires probably differ.

For this clone: Its antigen is unidentified.

Authors' processing steps: ImmunoSEQ output lacked quality scores and full-length reads, limiting matched filtering. The method was immunoSEQ multiplex PCR; TCRdb's version includes in-frame clones alone and lacks a portion of them. The V and J calls and clone size are taken from that table; D and trimming were inferred from the DNA. The sample records about 2.1 million clones, around 93% being singletons. The V and J ends lost 3 bases and 4 bases respectively, with 11 bases between them. CDR1 is SNHLY and CDR2 is FYNNEI in the germline V gene. CDR3 size: 14 residues. Naive CD8 isolation took CD45RO-negative cells positively selected for CCR7 and excluded terminally differentiated effector memory CD45RA+ cells. Healthy and HIV-negative, the adult donors had no recent acute infections or vaccinations.

This clonotype was sampled from a young man in good health. Some clones in this sample may be carry-over from other donors' samples. Sample: naive CD8+ T cells from PBMCs. The chain recombines TRBV2 with TRBJ2-3; D is unresolved. The CDR3 reads CASSESPGPDTQYF. DNA for the CDR3: TGTGCCAGCAGTGAGTCTCCGGGCCCAGATACGCAGTATTTT.